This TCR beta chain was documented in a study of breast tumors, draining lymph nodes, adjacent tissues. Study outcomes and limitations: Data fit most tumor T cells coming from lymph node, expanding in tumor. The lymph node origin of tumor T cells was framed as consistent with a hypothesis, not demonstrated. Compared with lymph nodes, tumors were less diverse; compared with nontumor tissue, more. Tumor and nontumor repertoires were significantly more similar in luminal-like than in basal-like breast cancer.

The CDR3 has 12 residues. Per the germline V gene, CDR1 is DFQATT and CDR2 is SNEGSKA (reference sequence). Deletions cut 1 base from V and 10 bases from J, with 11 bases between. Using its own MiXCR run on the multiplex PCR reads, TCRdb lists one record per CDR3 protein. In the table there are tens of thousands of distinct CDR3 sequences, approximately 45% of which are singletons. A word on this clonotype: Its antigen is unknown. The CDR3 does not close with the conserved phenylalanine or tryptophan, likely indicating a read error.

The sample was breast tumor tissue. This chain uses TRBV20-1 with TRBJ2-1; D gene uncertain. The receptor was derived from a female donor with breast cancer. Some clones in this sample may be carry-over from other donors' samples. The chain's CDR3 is CSARGSYGEQFL. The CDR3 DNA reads TGCAGTGCTAGAGGTTCCTATGGCGAGCAGTTCCTC.